This T cell receptor (beta chain) emerged from a study of blood T cell repertoires in COVID-19. In the study overall: Sources were T cells, B-cell-depleted T cells, or PBMCs; the material itself was cDNA or gDNA.

This clone showed up just once. Germline CDR1 GTSNPN, CDR2 SVGIG (reference sequence). V lost 4 bases to trimming and J lost 10 bases, with 22 bases between them. The CDR3 has 14 amino acids. This table comes from immunoSEQ multiplex PCR, and its TCRdb copy is limited to in-frame clones, with some not included. The sample has fewer than 500,000 clones, 75% to 90% seen once. V gene TRBV30 combines with J gene TRBJ1-1, with a possible D match to TRBD1 (6 bases). The receptor's source is a man under 40 who had recovered from COVID-19. Sequenced sample: PBMCs or T cells enriched from blood (not recorded which). The CDR3 sequence: CAWTQDGWGRGAFF. The CDR3 nucleotides are TGTGCCTGGACCCAAGACGGCTGGGGGCGAGGAGCTTTCTTT.